This TCR beta chain was captured in a study of Ad26.COV2.S vaccination and SARS-CoV-2 variants. Regarding treatment: roughly 19 received Ad26.COV2.S at low or high dose, single or two shots; about 5 received placebo; per-sample allocation not given. Sampling occurred on day 63 after the first vaccine or placebo injection. Method: immunoSEQ multiplex PCR; TCRdb's copy keeps in-frame clones and lacks some. The data contain about 500,000 clones, approximately 90% of them singletons. This clonotype originated in a person aged 18 to 65 who received the Ad26.COV2.S COVID-19 vaccine or a placebo. Sequences were derived from peripheral blood, sampled in a trial of Ad26.COV2.S vaccine versus placebo.

This CDR3 is CASSLAPPSASGRGAYEQFF. In DNA form, the CDR3 reads TGCGCCAGCAGCTTGGCCCCTCCTTCCGCTAGCGGGAGGGGGGCCTATGAGCAGTTCTTC. V gene TRBV5-1 combines with J gene TRBJ2-1; 12 positions match TRBD2. The CDR3 has 20 amino acids. The V gene's germline CDR1 is SGHRS and CDR2 YFSETQ. Trimming at V came to 0 bases and at J to 8 bases, leaving 18 bases not matched to a gene.